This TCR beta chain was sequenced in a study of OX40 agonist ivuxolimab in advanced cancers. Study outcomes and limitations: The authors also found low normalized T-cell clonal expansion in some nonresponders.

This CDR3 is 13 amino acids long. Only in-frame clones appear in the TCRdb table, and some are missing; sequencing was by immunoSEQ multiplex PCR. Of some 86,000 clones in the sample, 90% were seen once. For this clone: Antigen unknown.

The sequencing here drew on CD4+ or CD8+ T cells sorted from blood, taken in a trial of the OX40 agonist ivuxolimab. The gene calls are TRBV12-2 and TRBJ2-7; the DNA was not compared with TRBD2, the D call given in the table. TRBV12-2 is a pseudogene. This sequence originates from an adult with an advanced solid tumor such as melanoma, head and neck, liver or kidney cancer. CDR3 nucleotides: TGTGCAAGTCTCCACGGCGGCTCCTACGAGCAGTACGTC. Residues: CASLHGGSYEQYV.